This record concerns one T cell receptor (beta chain) sequence. Its antigen is currently unknown. The data were obtained in a study of cytomegalovirus exposure and HLA in healthy donors. Study results and limitations: Reports showed the classifier diagnosing cytomegalovirus status with high specificity and sensitivity.

60 Vbeta and 13 Jbeta primers were used in PCR. Assay: immunoSEQ multiplex PCR; the TCRdb copy retains only in-frame clones and omits some. The sample has over 75,000 clones, over 60% seen once; the top ten hold around 15%. The origin of this receptor is a man in his 60s in good health and CMV-seropositive. Sequencing input: PBMCs.

CDR3: CASSPSADTQYF. CDR3 bases: TGTGCCAGCAGCCCCTCGGCAGATACGCAGTATTTT. V usage is TRBV5-8 and J usage is TRBJ2-3; D is undetermined. The CDR3 contains 12 residues. Trimming pared 4 bases from V and 4 bases from J, leaving 7 bases between. CDR1 SGHTS and CDR2 YDEGEE come from the germline V gene. Full variable domain (missing parts from reference TRBV5-8 and TRBJ2-3): EAGVTQSPTHLIKTRGQQATLRCSPISGHTSVYWYQQALGLGLQFLLWYDEGEERNRGNFPPRFSGRQFPNYSSELNVNALELEDSALYLCASSPSADTQYFGPGTRLTVL.